This TCR beta chain derives from a study of T cell changes during pregnancy in multiple sclerosis. Germline V CDR1 and CDR2: ENHRY, SYGVKD. The CDR3 has 14 amino acids. With 8 bases clipped from V and 3 bases from J, the junction kept 5 bases outside the gene matches. The table came from immunoSEQ multiplex PCR; TCRdb's copy has only in-frame clones and leaves some out. Among 50,000 to 60,000 clones listed, 85% to 95% were seen once. The gene calls are TRBV10-3 and TRBJ2-2, with 8 bases that match TRBD2. The sequenced sample was peripheral blood, obtained after pregnancy. This TCR was sampled from a female donor in good health, enrolled as a control in a pregnancy study. CDR3 nucleotides: TGTGCCATCGGCCGGGGGGGCGACACCGGGGAGCTGTTTTTT. This translates into CAIGRGGDTGELFF.